The 7 T cell receptor beta chains given below trace back to one sample, sequenced in a study of blood T cells in healthy people across ages. It was with a sample-barcoded 5' primer and a J-beta primer mix that a second PCR of roughly 6 to 12 cycles was run. TCRdb ran MiXCR on the 5' RACE reads and lists one entry per CDR3 protein. Among more than 650,000 distinct CDR3 sequences listed, approximately 55% were seen once. The sequencing sample was made of blood. The receptors were gathered from an elderly man in good health.

This chain links TRBV2 with TRBJ2-7; D possibly matches TRBD1 or TRBD2 (5 bases each). CDR1 and CDR2 (germline): SNHLY, FYNNEI. The V and J ends lost 4 bases and 3 bases respectively, with 13 bases between them. The CDR3 contains 14 residues. As DNA, the CDR3 is TGTGCCAGCAGTGTCACCGGGGCAGGCTACGAGCAGTACTTC. Translated, it gives CASSVTGAGYEQYF.

This clonotype was observed a handful of times. The chain recombines TRBV20-1 with TRBJ2-5, with 9 bases aligning to TRBD2. The tail of the sequence fits TRBJ2-7 better, so the J call may be wrong. The CDR3 loop spans 12 amino acids. Germline V CDR1 and CDR2: DFQATT, SNEGSKA (reference sequence). The CDR3 spells CSAKGLANEQYF. In DNA form, the CDR3 reads TGCAGTGCTAAAGGACTAGCGAACGAGCAGTACTTC.

The chain has TRBV2 and TRBJ2-5; perhaps TRBD1 as D (6 bases). V was trimmed by 9 bases and J by 3 bases, leaving 14 bases between them. Germline values: CDR1 SNHLY, CDR2 FYNNEI. The CDR3 covers 13 residues. This CDR3 is CARTRTDEETQYF. In DNA, the CDR3 is TGTGCCAGGACCCGGACAGATGAAGAGACCCAGTACTTC.

In this sample, this clonotype turned up many times. The chain couples TRBV25-1 to TRBJ2-1; no clear D gene. This CDR3 region has 11 residues. Trimming stripped 10 bases from V and 6 bases from J, with 10 bases between. The V gene's germline CDR1 is MGHDK and CDR2 SYGVNS. CDR3 DNA sequence: TGTGCCACCAAAGTGGGCAATGAGCAGTTCTTC. This codes for CATKVGNEQFF.

The chain has TRBV20-1 and TRBJ1-1; no clear D. Trimming removed 0 bases at V and 1 base at J, with 6 bases between. Germline lookup yields CDR1 DFQATT and CDR2 SNEGSKA (reference sequence). The CDR3 has 13 residues. CDR3 loop: CSARDKGNTEAFF. Here the CDR3 DNA reads TGCAGTGCTAGAGATAAGGGGAACACTGAAGCTTTCTTT.

This clonotype was detected only a few times. The chain has TRBV29-1 and TRBJ1-1, with 7 bases lining up with TRBD1. Germline CDR1 reads SQVTM; CDR2 reads ANQGSEA. V was pared by 5 bases and J by 3 bases, with 6 bases of the junction left unmatched. The CDR3 is made up of 13 amino acids. The CDR3 DNA follows: TGCAGCGTTAGGACAGGTCCAGACACTGAAGCTTTCTTT. Protein: CSVRTGPDTEAFF.

This clonotype appeared a few times. The genes are TRBV6-6 and TRBJ1-2; a weak D match, TRBD1 (5 bases). Trimming took off 2 bases at V and 2 bases at J, with 9 bases between the two ends. CDR3 length: 14 amino acids. CDR1 is MNHNY, CDR2 SVGAGI, per germline (reference sequence). The CDR3 spells CASSYGAGNYGYTF. CDR3 coding DNA: TGTGCCAGCAGTTACGGGGCAGGGAACTATGGCTACACCTTC.